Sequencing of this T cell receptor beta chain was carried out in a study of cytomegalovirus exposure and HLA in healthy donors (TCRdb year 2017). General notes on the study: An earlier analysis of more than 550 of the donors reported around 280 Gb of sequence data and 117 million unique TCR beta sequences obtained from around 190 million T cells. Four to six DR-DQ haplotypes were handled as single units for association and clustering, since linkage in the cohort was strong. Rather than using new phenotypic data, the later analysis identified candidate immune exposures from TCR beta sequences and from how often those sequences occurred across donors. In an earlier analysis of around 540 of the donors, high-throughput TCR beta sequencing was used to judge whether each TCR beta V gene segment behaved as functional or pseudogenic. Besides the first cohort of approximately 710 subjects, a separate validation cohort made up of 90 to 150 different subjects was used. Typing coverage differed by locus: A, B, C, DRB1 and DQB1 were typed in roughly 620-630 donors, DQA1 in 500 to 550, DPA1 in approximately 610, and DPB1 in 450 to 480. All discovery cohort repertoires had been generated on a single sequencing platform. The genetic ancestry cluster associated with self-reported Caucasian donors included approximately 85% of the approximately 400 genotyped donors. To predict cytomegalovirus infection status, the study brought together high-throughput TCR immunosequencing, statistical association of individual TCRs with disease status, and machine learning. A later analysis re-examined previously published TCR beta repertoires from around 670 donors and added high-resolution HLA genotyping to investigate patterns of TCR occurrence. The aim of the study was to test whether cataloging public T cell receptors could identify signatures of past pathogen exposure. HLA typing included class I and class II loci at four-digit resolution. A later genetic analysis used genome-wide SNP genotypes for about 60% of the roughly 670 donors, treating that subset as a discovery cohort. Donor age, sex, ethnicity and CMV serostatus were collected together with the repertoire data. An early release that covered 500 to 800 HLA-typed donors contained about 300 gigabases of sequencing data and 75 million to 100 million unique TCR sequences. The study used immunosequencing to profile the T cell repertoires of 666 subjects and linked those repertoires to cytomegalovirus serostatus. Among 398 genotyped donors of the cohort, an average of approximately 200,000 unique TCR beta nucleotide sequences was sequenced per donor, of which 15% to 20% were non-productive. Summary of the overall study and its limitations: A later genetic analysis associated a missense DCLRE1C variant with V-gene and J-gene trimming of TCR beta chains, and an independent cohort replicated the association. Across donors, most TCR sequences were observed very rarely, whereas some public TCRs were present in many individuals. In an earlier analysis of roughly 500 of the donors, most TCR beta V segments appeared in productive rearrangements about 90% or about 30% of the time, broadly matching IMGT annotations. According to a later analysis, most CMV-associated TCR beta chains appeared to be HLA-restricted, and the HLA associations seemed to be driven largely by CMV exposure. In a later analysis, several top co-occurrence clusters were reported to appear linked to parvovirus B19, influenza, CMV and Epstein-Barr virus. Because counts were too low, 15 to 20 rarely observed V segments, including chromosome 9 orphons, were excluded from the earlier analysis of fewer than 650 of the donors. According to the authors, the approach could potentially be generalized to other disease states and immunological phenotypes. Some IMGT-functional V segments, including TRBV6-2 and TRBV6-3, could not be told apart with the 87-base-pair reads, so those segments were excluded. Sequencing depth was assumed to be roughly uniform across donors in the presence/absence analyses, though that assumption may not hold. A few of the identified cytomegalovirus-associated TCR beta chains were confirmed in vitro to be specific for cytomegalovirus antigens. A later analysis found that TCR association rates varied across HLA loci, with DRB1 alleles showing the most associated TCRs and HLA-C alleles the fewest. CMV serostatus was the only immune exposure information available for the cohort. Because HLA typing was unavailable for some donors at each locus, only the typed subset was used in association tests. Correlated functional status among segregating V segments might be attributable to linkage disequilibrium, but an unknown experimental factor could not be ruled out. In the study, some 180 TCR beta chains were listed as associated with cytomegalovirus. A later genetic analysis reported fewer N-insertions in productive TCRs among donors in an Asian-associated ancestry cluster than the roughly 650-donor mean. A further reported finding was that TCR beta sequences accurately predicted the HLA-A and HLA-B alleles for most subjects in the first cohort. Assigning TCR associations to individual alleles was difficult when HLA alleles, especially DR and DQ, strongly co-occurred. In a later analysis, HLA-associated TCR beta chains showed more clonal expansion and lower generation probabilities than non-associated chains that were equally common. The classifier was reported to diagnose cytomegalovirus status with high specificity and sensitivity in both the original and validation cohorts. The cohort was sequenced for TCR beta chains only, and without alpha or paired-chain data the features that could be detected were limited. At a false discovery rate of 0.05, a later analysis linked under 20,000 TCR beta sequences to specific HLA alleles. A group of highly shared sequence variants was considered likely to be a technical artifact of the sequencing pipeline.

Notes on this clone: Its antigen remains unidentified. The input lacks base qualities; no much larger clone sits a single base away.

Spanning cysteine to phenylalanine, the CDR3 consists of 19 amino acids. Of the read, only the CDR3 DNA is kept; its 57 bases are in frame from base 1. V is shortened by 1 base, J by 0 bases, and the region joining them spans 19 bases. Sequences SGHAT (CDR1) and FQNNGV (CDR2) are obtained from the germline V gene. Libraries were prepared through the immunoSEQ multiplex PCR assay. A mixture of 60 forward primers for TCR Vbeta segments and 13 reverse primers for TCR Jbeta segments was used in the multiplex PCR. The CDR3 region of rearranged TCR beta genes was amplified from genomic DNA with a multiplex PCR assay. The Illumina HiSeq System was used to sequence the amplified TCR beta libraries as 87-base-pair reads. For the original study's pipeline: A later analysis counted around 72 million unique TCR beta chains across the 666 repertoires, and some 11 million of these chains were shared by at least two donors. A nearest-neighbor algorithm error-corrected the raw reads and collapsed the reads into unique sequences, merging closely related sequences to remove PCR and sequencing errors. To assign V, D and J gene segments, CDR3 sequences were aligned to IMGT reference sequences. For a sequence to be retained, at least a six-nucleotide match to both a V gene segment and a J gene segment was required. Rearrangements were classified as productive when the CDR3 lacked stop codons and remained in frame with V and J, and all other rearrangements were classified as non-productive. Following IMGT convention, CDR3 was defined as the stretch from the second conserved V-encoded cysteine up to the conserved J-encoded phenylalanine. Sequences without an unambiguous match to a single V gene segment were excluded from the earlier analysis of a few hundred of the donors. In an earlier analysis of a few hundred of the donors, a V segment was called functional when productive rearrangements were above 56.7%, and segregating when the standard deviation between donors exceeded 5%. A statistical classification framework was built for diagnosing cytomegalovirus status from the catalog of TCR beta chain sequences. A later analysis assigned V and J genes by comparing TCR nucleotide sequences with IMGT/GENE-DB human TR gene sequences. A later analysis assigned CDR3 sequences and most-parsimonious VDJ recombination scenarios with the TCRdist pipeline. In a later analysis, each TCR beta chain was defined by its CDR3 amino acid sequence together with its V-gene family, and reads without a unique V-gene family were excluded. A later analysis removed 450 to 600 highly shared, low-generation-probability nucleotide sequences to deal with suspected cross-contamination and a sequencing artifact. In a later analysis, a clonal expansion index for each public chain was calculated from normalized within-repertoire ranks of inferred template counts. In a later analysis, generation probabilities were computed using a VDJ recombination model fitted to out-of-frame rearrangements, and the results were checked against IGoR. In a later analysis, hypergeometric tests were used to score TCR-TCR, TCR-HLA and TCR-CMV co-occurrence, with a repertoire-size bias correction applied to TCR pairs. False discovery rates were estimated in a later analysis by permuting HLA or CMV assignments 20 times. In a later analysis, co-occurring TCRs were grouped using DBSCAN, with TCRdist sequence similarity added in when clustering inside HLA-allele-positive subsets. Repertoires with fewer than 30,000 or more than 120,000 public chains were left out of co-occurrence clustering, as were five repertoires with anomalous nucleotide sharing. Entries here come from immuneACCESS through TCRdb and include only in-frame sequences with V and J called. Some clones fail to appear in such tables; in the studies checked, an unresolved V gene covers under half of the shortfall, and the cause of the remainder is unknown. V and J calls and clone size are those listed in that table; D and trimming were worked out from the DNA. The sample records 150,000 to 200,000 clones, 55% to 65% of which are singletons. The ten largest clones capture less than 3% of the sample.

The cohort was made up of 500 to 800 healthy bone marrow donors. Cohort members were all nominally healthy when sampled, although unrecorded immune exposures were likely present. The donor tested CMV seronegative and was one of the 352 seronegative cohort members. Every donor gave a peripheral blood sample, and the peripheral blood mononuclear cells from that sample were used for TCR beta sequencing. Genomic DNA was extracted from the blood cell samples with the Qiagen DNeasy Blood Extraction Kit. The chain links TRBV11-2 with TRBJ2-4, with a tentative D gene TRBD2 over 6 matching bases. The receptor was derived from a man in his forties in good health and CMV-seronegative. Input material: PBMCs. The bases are TGTGCCAGCAGCTTAGCGCGGGATCCCGCTAATCTAGCCAAAAACATTCAGTACTTC. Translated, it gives CASSLARDPANLAKNIQYF. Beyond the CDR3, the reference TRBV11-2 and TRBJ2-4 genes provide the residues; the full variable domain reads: EAGVAQSPRYKIIEKRQSVAFWCNPISGHATLYWYQQILGQGPKLLIQFQNNGVVDDSQLPKDRFSAERLKGVDSTLKIQPAKLEDSAVYLCASSLARDPANLAKNIQYFGAGTRLSVL.